This TCR beta chain was sequenced for a study of blood T cells in healthy people across ages. Study-wide background: For every two T cells, template switching captured about one barcoded beta molecule.

Trimming left V 5 bases short and J 6 bases short, with 17 bases between. The CDR3 has 15 amino acids. The V gene's germline CDR1 is SGHVS and CDR2 FQNEAQ. On this clonotype itself: Its antigen remains unknown.

Healthy Caucasians from Russia aged roughly 6 to 100 served as donors. General observations from the study: The donors' CMV status was not determined, possibly confounding changes in expanded clonotypes. Aged donors had fewer naive CD4+ cells and lower diversity than long-lived donors.

PCR was performed a second time for roughly 7 to 11 cycles using a sample-barcoded 5' primer and a J-beta primer mix. TCRdb recomputed calls from the 5' RACE reads with MiXCR, one row per CDR3 protein. The repertoire holds 710,000 or so distinct CDR3 sequences, with approximately 22% as singletons. Sequencing was performed on blood. The sequence derives from a man in his 70s in good health. The J gene is TRBJ2-1, the V gene TRBV7-8, with a weak D call TRBD1 (5 bases). The CDR3 DNA reads TGTGCCAGCAGCGCCACTTGGTGGGGCCCCAATGAGCAGTTCTTC. Its translation: CASSATWWGPNEQFF.